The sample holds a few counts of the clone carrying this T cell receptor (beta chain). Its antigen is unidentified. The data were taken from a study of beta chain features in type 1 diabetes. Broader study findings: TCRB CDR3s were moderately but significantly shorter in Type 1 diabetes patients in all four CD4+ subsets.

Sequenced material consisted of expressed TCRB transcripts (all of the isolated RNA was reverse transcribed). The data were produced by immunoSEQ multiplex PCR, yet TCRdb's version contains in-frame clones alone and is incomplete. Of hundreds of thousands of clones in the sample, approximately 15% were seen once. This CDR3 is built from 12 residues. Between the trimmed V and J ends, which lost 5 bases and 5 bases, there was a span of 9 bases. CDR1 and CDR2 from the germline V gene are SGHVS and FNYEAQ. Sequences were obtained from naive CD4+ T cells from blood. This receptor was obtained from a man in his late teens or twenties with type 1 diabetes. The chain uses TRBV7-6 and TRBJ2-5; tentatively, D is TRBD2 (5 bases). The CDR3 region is CASSRAGETQYF. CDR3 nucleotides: TGTGCCAGCAGCCGGGCGGGTGAGACCCAGTACTTC.